This T cell receptor (beta chain) was documented in a study of cytomegalovirus exposure and HLA in healthy donors. Primers for the PCR totalled 60 Vbeta and 13 Jbeta. Produced via immunoSEQ multiplex PCR; TCRdb's table is partial and in-frame only. The sample shows over 150,000 clones, around four fifths of them seen only once. The CDR3 is 13 amino acids. CDR1 is GTSNPN and CDR2 is SVGIG in the germline V gene (reference sequence). V was shortened by 7 bases and J by 2 bases, with 14 bases between the two germline ends. The V and J genes are TRBV30 and TRBJ1-2, with a possible D match to TRBD1 (6 bases). The sequenced sample was PBMCs. The receptor comes from a girl between 10 and 17 years old in good health and CMV-seropositive. The CDR3: CAFRDTLNYGYTF. The CDR3, as DNA: TGTGCCTTCCGGGACACTCTCAACTATGGCTACACCTTC.